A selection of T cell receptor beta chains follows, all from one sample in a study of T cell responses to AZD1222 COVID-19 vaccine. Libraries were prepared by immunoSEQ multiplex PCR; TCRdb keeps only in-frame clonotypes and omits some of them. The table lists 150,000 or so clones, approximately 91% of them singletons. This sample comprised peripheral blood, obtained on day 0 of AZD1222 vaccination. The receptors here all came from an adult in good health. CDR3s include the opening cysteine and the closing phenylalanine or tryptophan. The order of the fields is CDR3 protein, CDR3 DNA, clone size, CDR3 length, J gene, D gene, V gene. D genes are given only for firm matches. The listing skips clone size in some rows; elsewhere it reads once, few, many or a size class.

CDR3: CAITRGGSGTEAFF; DNA: TGTGCCATCACCCGGGGTGGGTCGGGCACTGAAGCTTTCTTT; size: .; length: 14; J: TRBJ1-1; D: .; V: TRBV10-3
CDR3: CASSVGQLYGYTF; DNA: TGTGCCAGCAGCGTAGGACAGCTGTATGGCTACACCTTC; size: .; length: 13; J: TRBJ1-2; D: .; V: TRBV9
CDR3: CASSVAGGPNEQFF; DNA: TGTGCCAGCAGTGTTGCGGGAGGGCCCAATGAGCAGTTCTTC; size: .; length: 14; J: TRBJ2-1; D: TRBD2; V: TRBV6-4
CDR3: CASSQDLRGTLGETQYF; DNA: TGTGCCAGCAGCCAAGATCTGAGGGGGACCCTCGGGGAGACCCAGTACTTC; size: .; length: 17; J: TRBJ2-5; D: .; V: TRBV4-2
CDR3: CASSFQVAGANVLTF; DNA: TGTGCCAGCAGCTTTCAGGTCGCTGGGGCCAACGTCCTGACTTTC; size: .; length: 15; J: TRBJ2-6; D: .; V: TRBV5-4
CDR3: CASSYAASGSLDEQYF; DNA: TGTGCCAGCAGTTACGCGGCTAGCGGGAGTCTCGACGAGCAGTACTTC; size: .; length: 16; J: TRBJ2-7; D: TRBD2; V: TRBV6-2/TRBV6-3
CDR3: CASSQDKELAGAVRNIQYF; DNA: TGTGCCAGCAGCCAAGATAAGGAGTTAGCGGGGGCTGTAAGGAACATTCAGTACTTC; size: .; length: 19; J: TRBJ2-4; D: TRBD2; V: TRBV3-1/TRBV3-2
CDR3: CAISGTGAPEAFF; DNA: TGTGCCATCAGTGGGACAGGGGCCCCTGAAGCTTTCTTT; size: .; length: 13; J: TRBJ1-1; D: TRBD1; V: TRBV10-3
CDR3: CATSRAGTVSNQPQHF; DNA: TGTGCCACCAGCAGAGCTGGGACGGTTAGCAATCAGCCCCAGCATTTT; size: .; length: 16; J: TRBJ1-5; D: .; V: TRBV15
CDR3: CASSFRGTGYNQPQHF; DNA: TGTGCCAGCAGTTTTCGCGGGACAGGTTATAATCAGCCCCAGCATTTT; size: .; length: 16; J: TRBJ1-5; D: TRBD1; V: TRBV28
CDR3: CASSLSGTSTDTQYF; DNA: TGTGCCAGCAGCTTGTCCGGTACTAGCACAGATACGCAGTATTTT; size: .; length: 15; J: TRBJ2-3; D: .; V: TRBV7-3
CDR3: CASSLGRVFSNQPQHF; DNA: TGTGCCAGCAGCTTGGGTAGGGTTTTTAGCAATCAGCCCCAGCATTTT; size: .; length: 16; J: TRBJ1-5; D: .; V: TRBV5-8
CDR3: CASSLRTGGRMNEQFF; DNA: TGTGCCAGCAGCTTAAGGACGGGAGGAAGAATGAATGAGCAGTTCTTC; size: .; length: 16; J: TRBJ2-1; D: TRBD2; V: TRBV7-2
CDR3: CASSFGSRVDYGYTF; DNA: TGTGCCAGCAGTTTTGGGTCCAGGGTTGACTATGGCTACACCTTC; size: .; length: 15; J: TRBJ1-2; D: .; V: TRBV28
CDR3: CASSPGPLGNTEAFF; DNA: TGTGCCAGCAGTCCTGGGCCATTAGGTAACACTGAAGCTTTCTTT; size: .; length: 15; J: TRBJ1-1; D: .; V: TRBV27
CDR3: CASSLRGDRLRAKSSGANVLTF; DNA: TGTGCCAGCAGCCTGAGAGGGGACCGCCTCAGGGCTAAAAGCTCTGGGGCCAACGTCCTGACTTTC; size: .; length: 22; J: TRBJ2-6; D: .; V: TRBV21-1
CDR3: CATSVSGVSTDTQYF; DNA: TGTGCCACCAGTGTGAGCGGGGTTTCCACAGATACGCAGTATTTT; size: .; length: 15; J: TRBJ2-3; D: TRBD2; V: TRBV24-1
CDR3: CAISEMGKNTEAFF; DNA: TGTGCCATCAGTGAGATGGGAAAGAACACTGAAGCTTTCTTT; size: .; length: 14; J: TRBJ1-1; D: .; V: TRBV10-3
CDR3: CSVGAFNQPQHF; DNA: TGCAGCGTTGGCGCCTTCAATCAGCCCCAGCATTTT; size: .; length: 12; J: TRBJ1-5; D: .; V: TRBV29-1
CDR3: CASTPKDRGRVQPQHF; DNA: TGTGCCAGTACCCCCAAGGACAGGGGGCGGGTGCAGCCCCAGCATTTT; size: once; length: 16; J: TRBJ1-5; D: TRBD1; V: TRBV19
CDR3: CAIQTRQKSYEQYF; DNA: TGCGCCATCCAAACTCGACAGAAATCCTACGAGCAGTACTTC; size: .; length: 14; J: TRBJ2-7; D: .; V: TRBV5-1
CDR3: CASSLGTGHNEQFF; DNA: TGTGCCAGCAGCTTGGGGACAGGGCACAATGAGCAGTTCTTC; size: .; length: 14; J: TRBJ2-1; D: TRBD1; V: TRBV5-5
CDR3: CAIGKRGQMNTEAFF; DNA: TGTGCCATCGGGAAAAGGGGGCAGATGAACACTGAAGCTTTCTTT; size: .; length: 15; J: TRBJ1-1; D: TRBD1; V: TRBV10-3
CDR3: CASSSDGQGYGYTF; DNA: TGTGCCAGCAGCTCCGACGGACAGGGTTATGGCTACACCTTC; size: .; length: 14; J: TRBJ1-2; D: TRBD1; V: TRBV7-9
CDR3: CASSTGNSNQPQHF; DNA: TGTGCCAGCAGCACCGGGAATAGCAATCAGCCCCAGCATTTT; size: .; length: 14; J: TRBJ1-5; D: .; V: TRBV6-5
CDR3: CASSLSAGIYGYTF; DNA: TGTGCCAGCAGTTTATCCGCAGGGATCTATGGCTACACCTTC; size: .; length: 14; J: TRBJ1-2; D: .; V: TRBV28
CDR3: CASSLTGGLEAFF; DNA: TGTGCCAGCAGTTTAACCGGAGGGCTTGAAGCTTTCTTT; size: .; length: 13; J: TRBJ1-1; D: .; V: TRBV28
CDR3: CAISGGGDTQYF; DNA: TGTGCCATCAGTGGGGGGGGAGATACGCAGTATTTT; size: .; length: 12; J: TRBJ2-3; D: TRBD2; V: TRBV10-3
CDR3: CASSLGRGLYGYTF; DNA: TGTGCCAGCAGCTTAGGTAGGGGCCTTTATGGCTACACCTTC; size: .; length: 14; J: TRBJ1-2; D: .; V: TRBV11-2
CDR3: CASSQDLTVFFGNTIYF; DNA: TGTGCCAGCAGCCAAGACCTGACAGTCTTCTTTGGAAACACCATATATTTT; size: once; length: 17; J: TRBJ1-3; D: .; V: TRBV4-2
CDR3: CASTLAGGSTDTQYF; DNA: TGTGCCAGTACCTTAGCGGGAGGTTCCACAGATACGCAGTATTTT; size: .; length: 15; J: TRBJ2-3; D: TRBD2; V: TRBV19